The source of this TCR beta chain is a study of shared clonotypes between healthy human individuals. Points from the study as a whole: A generally larger estimated richness was seen in naive subsets than in memory subsets.

In the case of this clone: Its antigen is as yet unknown.

Naivety among CD8 cells was defined by CD45RO negativity and positive CCR7 selection, thereby excluding terminally differentiated effector memory CD45RA+ cells. TCRdb's copy holds only in-frame clones and misses some; the assay was immunoSEQ multiplex PCR. This table has more than 2 million clones, about 93% appearing once. This CDR3 has 18 amino acids. V lost 2 bases and J lost 1; bases outside the gene matches: 10. Germline values: CDR1 SGHTA, CDR2 FQGNSA. The clonotype comes from a man aged 18 to 30 in good health. Some clones in this sample may be carry-over from other donors' samples. The sample comprised naive CD8+ T cells from PBMCs. The V and J genes are TRBV7-2 and TRBJ1-1; 10 bases fit TRBD1. In DNA, the CDR3 is TGTGCCAGCAGCTTAATTGACAGGGGGCCCGAGGGGAACACTGAAGCTTTCTTT. This codes for CASSLIDRGPEGNTEAFF.